These 30 T cell receptor beta chains originate from one sample sequenced in a study of blood T cell repertoires in COVID-19. Profiling relied on immunoSEQ multiplex PCR, and the TCRdb table lists in-frame clones only, not all of them. The data contain about 240,000 clones, about 90% of them singletons. Sequencing was done on a sample of peripheral blood. These receptors were taken from a man between 60 and 75 years old who had recovered from COVID-19.

This chain uses TRBV5-4 with TRBJ2-1, with 12 bases lining up with TRBD2. From germline, CDR1 is SGHNT and CDR2 YYREEE (reference sequence). The CDR3 is made up of 14 amino acids. The V gene end was trimmed by 7 bases and the J gene end by 5 bases; junction bases not matched to a gene: 4. The CDR3 DNA follows: TGTGCCAGCCACACTAGCGGGGGGAACAATGAGCAGTTCTTC. This translates into CASHTSGGNNEQFF.

The gene calls are TRBV6-6 and TRBJ1-2, with D possibly TRBD1 on 5 matching bases. Trimming shortened V by 4 bases and J by 6 bases, and 15 bases separated the two germline ends. Germline CDR1 reads MNHNY; CDR2 reads SVGAGI (reference sequence). This CDR3 is built from 14 residues. The CDR3 bases are TGTGCCAGCAGTTTTCTAGGGGCTACTGATGGCTACACCTTC. Its protein product is CASSFLGATDGYTF.

Only a few counts were recorded for this clone. The chain links TRBV5-4 to TRBJ2-7; D remains ambiguous. Per germline, CDR1 SGHNT and CDR2 YYREEE (reference sequence). V was pared by 0 bases and J by 9 bases, with 19 bases between. This CDR3 has 15 amino acids. The CDR3 reads CASSLDRSPPYRQYV. CDR3 in DNA: TGTGCCAGCAGCTTGGACAGATCCCCACCGTATAGGCAGTACGTC.

This chain uses TRBV5-1 with TRBJ1-5, with D perhaps matching TRBD1 (5 bases). The germline CDR1 and CDR2 sequences are SGHRS and YFSETQ. With 5 bases removed from V and 3 bases from J, the gap between germline ends came to 15 bases. The CDR3 is 15 residues long. The CDR3 nucleotides are TGCGCCAGCAGGTCGGGGACGGGGGACAATCAGCCCCAGCATTTT. It translates to CASRSGTGDNQPQHF.

J is TRBJ1-2 and V is TRBV30; 9 bases fit TRBD1. The V segment lost 4 bases and the J segment 3 bases; nucleotides outside the gene matches: 6. Germline values: CDR1 GTSNPN, CDR2 SVGIG (reference sequence). This CDR3 has 14 residues. CDR3 protein: CAWIKQGADYGYTF. The DNA of the CDR3 is TGTGCCTGGATCAAACAGGGGGCGGACTATGGCTACACCTTC.

This rearrangement joins TRBV3-1 (or the pseudogene TRBV3-2) to TRBJ2-3; 10 bases are shared with TRBD2. The CDR3 extends over 14 amino acids. V trimming: 8 bases; J trimming: 6 bases; junction bases outside the gene matches: 8. CDR1 and CDR2 (germline): LGHDT, YNNKEL (reference sequence). This CDR3 is CASPLKRGGDTQYF. The CDR3 DNA reads as TGTGCCAGCCCTCTCAAGCGGGGGGGGGATACGCAGTATTTT.

This clone came up a few times. The V gene is TRBV5-1, the J gene TRBJ2-6, with TRBD1 matching 7 bases. J lost 1 base, V lost 9 bases, and 4 bases had no gene match. The CDR3 spans 14 residues. Germline V gene lookup returns CDR1 SGHRS and CDR2 YFSETQ. The DNA of the CDR3 is TGCGCCACCACGACAGGGTCTGGGGCCAACGTCCTGACTTTC. Amino acid sequence: CATTTGSGANVLTF. Full variable domain (rest looked up from reference TRBV5-1 and TRBJ2-6): KAGVTQTPRYLIKTRGQQVTLSCSPISGHRSVSWYQQTPGQGLQFLFEYFSETQRNKGNFPGRFSGRQFSNSRSEMNVSTLELGDSALYLCATTTGSGANVLTFGAGSRLTVL.

The J gene is TRBJ1-5, the V gene TRBV19; D is unresolved. V was clipped by 3 bases and J by 0 bases, with 9 bases between them. The CDR3 runs 15 residues. Germline lookup yields CDR1 LNHDA and CDR2 SQIVND (reference sequence). The CDR3 protein is CASSMWRLSNQPQHF. The CDR3 bases are TGTGCCAGTAGTATGTGGCGGCTTAGCAATCAGCCCCAGCATTTT.

This chain joins TRBV25-1 and TRBJ1-1, with 10 bases matching TRBD1. Germline CDR1 and CDR2: MGHDK and SYGVNS. CDR3 length: 16 residues. With 2 bases clipped from V and 3 bases from J, the junction kept 6 bases outside the gene matches. CDR3 DNA sequence: TGTGCCAGCAGTGAAACATCCGGACAGGGGGACACTGAAGCTTTCTTT. This gives the protein CASSETSGQGDTEAFF.

This chain's CDR3 is CASSLAQGSYNEQFF. The CDR3 coding sequence is TGCGCCAGCAGCTTGGCCCAGGGGAGCTACAATGAGCAGTTCTTC. The chain couples TRBV5-1 to TRBJ2-1, with D possibly matching TRBD1 (6 bases). CDR1 SGHRS and CDR2 YFSETQ come from the germline V gene. The V and J ends lost 0 bases and 3 bases respectively, with 10 bases between them. The CDR3 runs to 15 residues. Using reference TRBV5-1 and TRBJ2-1 for the parts outside the CDR3, the full variable domain is KAGVTQTPRYLIKTRGQQVTLSCSPISGHRSVSWYQQTPGQGLQFLFEYFSETQRNKGNFPGRFSGRQFSNSRSEMNVSTLELGDSALYLCASSLAQGSYNEQFFGPGTRLTVL.

This clone was detected once. The V and J genes are TRBV19 and TRBJ2-3, with D maybe TRBD2 (6 bases). Per germline, CDR1 LNHDA and CDR2 SQIVND (reference sequence). The CDR3 spans 15 residues. Trimming stripped 10 bases from V and 4 bases from J, with 21 bases between. CDR3 DNA: TGTGCCACCAAAACAAATGTGGGGGGAGCAGATACGCAGTATTTT. Translated: CATKTNVGGADTQYF.

This chain connects TRBV3-1 (or the pseudogene TRBV3-2) to TRBJ2-3, with 9 positions matching TRBD2. Per the germline V gene, CDR1 is LGHDT and CDR2 is YNNKEL (reference sequence). The CDR3 extends over 15 amino acids. With 4 bases clipped from V and 4 bases from J, the junction kept 6 bases outside the gene matches. The CDR3 loop reads CASSRGGGAADTQYF. CDR3 sequence (DNA): TGTGCCAGCAGCCGGGGCGGGGGGGCCGCAGATACGCAGTATTTT.

The chain has TRBV7-9 and TRBJ2-7, with TRBD2 as a possible D gene (6 bases). Per the germline V gene, CDR1 is SEHNR and CDR2 is FQNEAQ (reference sequence). There are 14 residues in the CDR3. V lost 2 bases to trimming and J lost 4 bases, with 12 bases between them. CDR3 sequence reads: CASSLTLGGYEQYF. The CDR3 bases are TGTGCCAGCAGCTTAACGTTGGGGGGTTACGAGCAGTACTTC.

This rearrangement joins TRBV14 to TRBJ1-2; 9 nucleotides match TRBD1. This CDR3 region has 15 residues. Germline V CDR1 and CDR2: SGHDN, FVKESK. V shed 4 bases, J shed 4 bases, and the junction held 7 bases outside the gene matches. As DNA, the CDR3 is TGTGCCAGCAGCCCTGGACAGGGGCGAATCTATGGCTACACCTTC. The encoded protein is CASSPGQGRIYGYTF.

The V and J genes are TRBV10-3 and TRBJ2-3; 11 nucleotides agree with TRBD2. Germline loops: CDR1 ENHRY, CDR2 SYGVKD. V dropped 8 bases and J dropped 9; count of bases not matched to a gene: 13. The CDR3 spans 15 residues. As DNA, the CDR3 is TGTGCCATCGGGCCTAGCGGGGGGAGGGGAGAAACGCAGTATTTT. Translated: CAIGPSGGRGETQYF.

The V and J genes are TRBV30 and TRBJ1-4; a weak D match, TRBD1 (5 bases). Trimming shortened V by 2 bases and J by 8 bases, and 15 bases separated the two germline ends. The CDR3 is made up of 14 amino acids. In germline, CDR1 is GTSNPN, CDR2 SVGIG (reference sequence). The CDR3 is CAWSPGTGGEKLFF. The CDR3 nucleotides read TGTGCCTGGAGTCCCGGGACCGGAGGGGAAAAACTGTTTTTT.

The J gene is TRBJ1-3, the V gene TRBV30, with a weak D call TRBD1 (5 bases). The CDR3 length is 15 residues. The germline V gene encodes CDR1 GTSNPN and CDR2 SVGIG (reference sequence). V was clipped by 3 bases and J by 0 bases, with 12 bases between them. CDR3 protein: CAWRDQGYSGNTIYF. CDR3 DNA: TGTGCCTGGAGGGATCAGGGATACTCTGGAAACACCATATATTTT.

The DNA of the CDR3 is TGTGCCAGCATATCCTGGACAGGGCACAATCAGCCCCAGCATTTT. This codes for CASISWTGHNQPQHF. This sequence joins TRBV21-1 and TRBJ1-5; TRBD1 was called by the table and not checked on the DNA. TRBV21-1 is tagged as a pseudogene. The CDR3 is 15 residues long.

This chain uses TRBV18 with TRBJ1-3; D remains unclear. Germline assignment: CDR1 KGHSH and CDR2 LQKENI. The V end lost 3 bases, the J end lost 3 bases, and 15 bases lay between the germline ends. The length of the CDR3 is 16 residues. The CDR3, as DNA: TGTGCCAGCTCACCCCCCCCGGGGTCTGGTGGAAACACCATATATTTT. Its translation: CASSPPPGSGGNTIYF.

The V and J genes are TRBV5-6 and TRBJ1-5, with a tentative D call TRBD1 (6 bases). The germline V and J ends were trimmed by 2 bases and 0 bases, with 9 bases remaining between them. CDR1 SGHDT and CDR2 YYEEEE come from the germline V gene. The CDR3 runs 15 residues. CDR3 residues: CASSFYRASNQPQHF. The CDR3, as DNA: TGTGCCAGCAGCTTCTACAGGGCTAGCAATCAGCCCCAGCATTTT.

The chain is built from TRBV21-1 and TRBJ2-1; the table's D call TRBD2 went unverified against the DNA. TRBV21-1 is classified as a pseudogene. The CDR3 spans 15 residues. This CDR3 reads CAKNSSSGGKSEQFF. The DNA for the CDR3 is TGTGCCAAAAATTCCTCGTCAGGCGGGAAAAGTGAGCAGTTCTTC.

The V and J genes are TRBV19 and TRBJ1-5; D remains unclear. In germline, CDR1 is LNHDA, CDR2 SQIVND (reference sequence). The ends were cut back, 2 bases at V and 0 bases at J, with 11 bases in the middle. This CDR3 is 16 amino acids long. CDR3 coding DNA: TGTGCCAGTAGTATAACCGATCTCTATAGCAATCAGCCCCAGCATTTT. This encodes CASSITDLYSNQPQHF.

The chain joins TRBV6-5 to TRBJ1-2, with TRBD1 as a possible D gene (5 bases). The V gene's germline CDR1 is MNHEY and CDR2 SVGAGI. V was clipped by 7 bases and J by 8 bases, with 17 bases between them. This CDR3 has 13 residues. For the CDR3, the DNA is TGTGCCAGCAAGGATTCAGGGCAAAACGGCTACACCTTC. Its translation is CASKDSGQNGYTF.

The chain recombines TRBV5-1 with TRBJ1-2; D is ambiguous. Trimming shortened V by 4 bases and J by 7 bases, and 17 bases separated the two germline ends. Germline values: CDR1 SGHRS, CDR2 YFSETQ. The CDR3 loop spans 14 amino acids. In DNA form, the CDR3 reads TGCGCCAGCAGCGGCGGTGCGGGGAGGCTTGGCTACACCTTC. This sequence encodes CASSGGAGRLGYTF.

The chain carries TRBV5-1 and TRBJ1-5; 7 nucleotides align to TRBD1. The CDR3 consists of 15 residues. The junction had 4 bases not matched to a gene; V was cut back by 0 bases and J by 4 bases. Looked up from germline, CDR1 is SGHRS and CDR2 is YFSETQ. The CDR3 sequence: CASSLGQGQNQPQHF. The CDR3 bases are TGCGCCAGCAGCTTGGGACAGGGTCAAAATCAGCCCCAGCATTTT.

The chain employs TRBV13 and TRBJ1-2, with D possibly TRBD1 on 6 matching bases. CDR1 and CDR2 from the germline V gene are PRHDT and FYEKMQ (reference sequence). V dropped 4 bases and J dropped 6 bases, with 12 bases sitting between them. The CDR3 covers 13 residues. The CDR3 DNA follows: TGTGCCAGCAGCTCCACAGGGAGGGATGGCTACACCTTC. Translated, it gives CASSSTGRDGYTF.

CDR3 amino acids: CASSLDSQPQHF. For the CDR3, the DNA is TGTGCCAGCTCACTCGACAGTCAGCCCCAGCATTTT. The V call is TRBV18, the J call TRBJ1-5; D perhaps matches TRBD1 (5 bases). Germline CDR1 reads KGHSH; CDR2 reads LQKENI. The CDR3 spans 12 residues. Trimming left V 4 bases short and J 6 bases short, with 7 bases between.

This clone was seen more than once but under ten times. Other nucleotide sequences from this sample produce the same CDR3. The chain is built from TRBV12-5 and TRBJ2-2; D is possibly TRBD1 (7 bases). The CDR3 is made up of 15 amino acids. The germline V gene encodes CDR1 LGHNT and CDR2 FRNRAP. V shed 1 base and J shed 4 bases, with 10 bases lying between them. The CDR3 bases are TGTGCTAGTGGTTTGGGGCAGGGGGGCACCGGGGAGCTGTTTTTT. It translates to CASGLGQGGTGELFF.

The rearrangement joins TRBV27 to TRBJ1-1; the D gene is possibly TRBD1 (5 bases). The CDR3 runs to 13 residues. The ends were cut back, 8 bases at V and 1 base at J, with 11 bases in the middle. The germline CDR1 and CDR2 sequences are MNHEY and SMNVEV (reference sequence). For the CDR3, the DNA is TGTGCCAGCCATTCGGGGGAGAACACTGAAGCTTTCTTT. Amino acids: CASHSGENTEAFF.

The chain is built from TRBV25-1 and TRBJ2-2; a weak D match, TRBD1 (5 bases). CDR3 length: 13 amino acids. Germline V gene lookup returns CDR1 MGHDK and CDR2 SYGVNS. V lost 7 bases and J 3 bases, leaving 9 bases between the germline ends. The CDR3 nucleotides read TGTGCCAGCACAGGGCCCTACACCGGGGAGCTGTTTTTT. It encodes CASTGPYTGELFF.